This TCR beta chain was recorded in a study of cytomegalovirus exposure and HLA in healthy donors. Study outcomes and limitations: A list of 150 or so TCR beta chains associated with cytomegalovirus was given.

Both 60 Vbeta primers and 13 Jbeta primers went into the PCR. The method was immunoSEQ multiplex PCR; TCRdb's version includes in-frame clones alone and lacks a portion of them. The sample lists 85,000 to 100,000 clones, roughly 80% occurring once. This clone was seen only once. Antigen: not known. The source material was PBMCs. This TCR was recovered from a man aged 50-59 years in good health and CMV-seropositive.

The CDR3 DNA reads as TGTGCCAGCAGTTTAGCGGGGGGGAGATTCAATGAGCAGTTCTTC. It is translated as CASSLAGGRFNEQFF. This chain links TRBV27 with TRBJ2-1; 9 nucleotides agree with TRBD2. Germline V lookup: CDR1 MNHEY, CDR2 SMNVEV (reference sequence). The trim removed 2 bases at V and 6 bases at J, leaving 5 bases unmatched. CDR3 length equals 15 residues.